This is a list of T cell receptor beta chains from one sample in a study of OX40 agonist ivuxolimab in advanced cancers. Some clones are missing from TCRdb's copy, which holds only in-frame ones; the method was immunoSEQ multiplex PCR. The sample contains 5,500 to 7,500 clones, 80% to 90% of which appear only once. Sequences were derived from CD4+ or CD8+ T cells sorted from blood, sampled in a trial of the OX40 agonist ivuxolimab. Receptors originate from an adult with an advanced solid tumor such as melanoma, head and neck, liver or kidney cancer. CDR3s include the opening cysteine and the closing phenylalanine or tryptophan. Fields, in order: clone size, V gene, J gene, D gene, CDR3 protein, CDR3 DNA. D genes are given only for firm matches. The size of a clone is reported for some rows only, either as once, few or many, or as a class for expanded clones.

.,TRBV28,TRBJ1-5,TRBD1,CASDGAGGSNQPQHF,TGTGCCAGCGACGGGGCAGGGGGTAGCAATCAGCCCCAGCATTTT
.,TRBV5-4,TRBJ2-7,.,CASSRDGPAYEQYF,TGTGCCAGCAGCCGGGACGGACCAGCCTACGAGCAGTACTTC
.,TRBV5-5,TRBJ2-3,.,CASSSGATDTQYF,TGTGCCAGCAGCTCCGGGGCCACAGATACGCAGTATTTT
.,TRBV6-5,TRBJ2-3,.,CASSYSGADTQYF,TGTGCCAGCAGTTACTCCGGGGCAGATACGCAGTATTTT
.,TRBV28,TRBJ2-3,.,CASSSPPDLTDTQYF,TGTGCCAGCAGTTCCCCTCCTGACCTCACAGATACGCAGTATTTT
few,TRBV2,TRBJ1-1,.,CASSVAVEAFF,TGTGCCAGCTCAGTGGCAGTTGAAGCTTTCTTT
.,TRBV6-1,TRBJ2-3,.,CASSDRDIRTDTQYF,TGTGCCAGCAGTGACCGGGACATCCGCACAGATACGCAGTATTTT
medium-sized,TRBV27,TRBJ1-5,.,CASSLIGEPQHF,TGTGCCAGCAGTTTAATAGGTGAGCCCCAGCATTTT
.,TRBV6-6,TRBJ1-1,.,CASSRGGGTEAFF,TGTGCCAGCAGTCGAGGGGGGGGCACTGAAGCTTTCTTT
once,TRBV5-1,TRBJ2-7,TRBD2,CASAPAGAYEQYF,TGCGCCAGCGCCCCGGCGGGGGCCTACGAGCAGTACTTC
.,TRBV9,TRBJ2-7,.,CASSPGPSLGEQYF,TGTGCCAGCAGCCCGGGACCGAGCCTCGGCGAGCAGTACTTC
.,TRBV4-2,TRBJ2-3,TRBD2,CASSPWSVSGRPDTQYF,TGTGCCAGCAGCCCATGGTCGGTTAGCGGGCGTCCAGATACGCAGTATTTT
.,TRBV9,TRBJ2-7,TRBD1,CASSEGDRASYEQYF,TGTGCCAGCAGCGAGGGCGACAGGGCCTCCTACGAGCAGTACTTC
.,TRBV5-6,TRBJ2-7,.,CASSLEGSYEQYF,TGTGCCAGCAGCTTGGAAGGATCCTACGAGCAGTACTTC
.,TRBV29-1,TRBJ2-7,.,CSVETGRYGEQYF,TGCAGCGTTGAAACAGGGCGCTACGGGGAGCAGTACTTC
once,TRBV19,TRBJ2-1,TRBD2,CASRSGLGEFF,TGTGCCAGTAGATCGGGACTAGGAGAGTTCTTC
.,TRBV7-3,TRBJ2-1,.,CASSLVGGAYNEQFF,TGTGCCAGCAGCTTAGTCGGCGGGGCCTACAATGAGCAGTTCTTC
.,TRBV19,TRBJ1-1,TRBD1,CASSPDRGNTEAFF,TGTGCCAGTAGCCCGGACAGGGGGAACACTGAAGCTTTCTTT
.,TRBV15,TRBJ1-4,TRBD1,CATSRGGQDRGGLFF,TGTGCCACCAGCAGAGGGGGACAGGACCGAGGTGGACTGTTTTTT
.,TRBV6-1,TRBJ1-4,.,CASSELSGATNEKLFF,TGTGCCAGCAGTGAACTATCAGGGGCAACTAATGAAAAACTGTTTTTT
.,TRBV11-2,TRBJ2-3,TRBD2,CASSYGLAGGFTDTQYF,TGTGCCAGCAGCTACGGACTAGCGGGGGGTTTCACAGATACGCAGTATTTT
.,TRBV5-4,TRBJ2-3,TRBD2,CASSTLAGGSYTQYF,TGTGCCAGCAGCACACTAGCGGGAGGCTCCTATACGCAGTATTTT
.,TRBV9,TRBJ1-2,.,CASTPFDDYGYTF,TGTGCCAGCACCCCTTTCGACGACTATGGCTACACCTTC
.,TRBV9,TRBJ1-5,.,CASSSGGSYQPQHF,TGTGCCAGCAGCTCGGGCGGGAGCTATCAGCCCCAGCATTTT
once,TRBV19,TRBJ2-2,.,CASSISGTGELFF,TGTGCCAGTAGTATAAGTGGGACCGGGGAGCTGTTTTTT
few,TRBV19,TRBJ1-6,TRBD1,CASSIIRDRDNSPLHF,TGTGCCAGTAGTATTATCCGCGACAGGGATAATTCACCCCTCCACTTT
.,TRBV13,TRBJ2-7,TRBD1,CASKIQGTYEQYF,TGTGCCAGCAAAATACAGGGGACGTACGAGCAGTACTTC
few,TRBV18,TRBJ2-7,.,CASSPRTAEQYF,TGTGCCAGCTCACCAAGGACAGCCGAGCAGTACTTC
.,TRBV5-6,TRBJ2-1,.,CASSLELYNEQFF,TGTGCCAGCAGCTTGGAGTTATACAATGAGCAGTTCTTC
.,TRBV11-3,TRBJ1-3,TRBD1,CASSLDGTGAFSGNTIYF,TGTGCCAGCAGCTTAGACGGGACAGGGGCCTTCTCTGGAAACACCATATATTTT
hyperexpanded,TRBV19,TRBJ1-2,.,CASNSGRTDGYTF,TGTGCCAGTAACTCCGGACGTACTGATGGCTACACCTTC
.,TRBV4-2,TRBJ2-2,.,CASSQDVAGTGELFF,TGTGCCAGCAGCCAAGATGTGGCGGGGACCGGGGAGCTGTTTTTT
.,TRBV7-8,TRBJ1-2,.,CASSLFLRENRSYGYTF,TGTGCCAGCAGTTTATTTTTACGGGAGAACCGCAGCTATGGCTACACCTTC
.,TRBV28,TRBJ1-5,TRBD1,CASSPRTGSNQPQHF,TGTGCCAGCAGTCCCAGGACAGGAAGCAATCAGCCCCAGCATTTT
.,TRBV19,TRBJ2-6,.,CASSPQNSGANVLTF,TGTGCCAGTAGTCCTCAGAACTCTGGGGCCAACGTCCTGACTTTC
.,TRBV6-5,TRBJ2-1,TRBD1,CASSFFRGRGEQFF,TGTGCCAGCAGTTTTTTCAGGGGGCGAGGGGAGCAGTTCTTC
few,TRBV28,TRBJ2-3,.,CASSFQRRGDTQYF,TGTGCCAGCAGTTTCCAGCGGAGAGGTGATACGCAGTATTTT
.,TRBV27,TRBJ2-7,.,CASSLGGPQYEQYF,TGTGCCAGCAGTTTGGGGGGGCCCCAATACGAGCAGTACTTC
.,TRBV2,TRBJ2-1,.,CASSAGDNEQFF,TGTGCCAGCAGTGCGGGGGACAATGAGCAGTTCTTC
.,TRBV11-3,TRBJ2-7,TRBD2,CASSAGGGAEQYF,TGTGCCAGCAGCGCGGGAGGCGGGGCCGAGCAGTACTTC
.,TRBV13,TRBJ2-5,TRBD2,CASSSSRASGDQETQYF,TGTGCCAGCAGCTCGAGCCGCGCTAGCGGGGACCAAGAGACCCAGTACTTC